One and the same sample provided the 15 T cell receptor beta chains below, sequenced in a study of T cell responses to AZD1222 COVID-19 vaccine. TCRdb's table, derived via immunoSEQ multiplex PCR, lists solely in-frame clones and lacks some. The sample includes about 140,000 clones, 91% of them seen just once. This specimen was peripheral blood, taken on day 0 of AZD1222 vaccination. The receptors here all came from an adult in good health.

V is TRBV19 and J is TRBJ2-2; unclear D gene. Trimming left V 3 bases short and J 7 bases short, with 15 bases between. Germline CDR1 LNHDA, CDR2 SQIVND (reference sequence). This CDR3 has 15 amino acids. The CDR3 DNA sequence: TGTGCCAGTAGTATCCCGGCAGGTATAAGCGGGGAGCTGTTTTTT. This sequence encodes CASSIPAGISGELFF.

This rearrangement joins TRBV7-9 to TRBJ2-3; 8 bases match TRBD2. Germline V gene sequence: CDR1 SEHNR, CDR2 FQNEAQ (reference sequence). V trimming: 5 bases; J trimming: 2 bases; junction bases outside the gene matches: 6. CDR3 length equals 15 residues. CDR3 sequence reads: CASSRERGITDTQYF. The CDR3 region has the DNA TGTGCCAGCAGCCGGGAGCGGGGGATCACAGATACGCAGTATTTT.

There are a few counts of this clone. The DNA for the CDR3 is TGTGCCAGCAGCCCCCCCGGGGCCCCCCGCGAGCAGTACTTC. Encoded protein: CASSPPGAPREQYF. The J gene is TRBJ2-7, the V gene TRBV7-3, with D perhaps given as TRBD1 or TRBD2 (5 bases each). The CDR3 runs to 14 residues. V lost 5 bases, J lost 6 bases, and 17 bases lay in between. CDR1 and CDR2 (germline): SGHTA, FQGTGA.

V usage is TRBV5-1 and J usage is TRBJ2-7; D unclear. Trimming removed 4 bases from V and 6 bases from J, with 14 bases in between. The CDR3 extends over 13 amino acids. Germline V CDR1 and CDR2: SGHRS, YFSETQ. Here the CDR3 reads CASSSLAPGEQYF. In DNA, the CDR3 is TGCGCCAGCAGCAGCTTAGCCCCCGGCGAGCAGTACTTC.

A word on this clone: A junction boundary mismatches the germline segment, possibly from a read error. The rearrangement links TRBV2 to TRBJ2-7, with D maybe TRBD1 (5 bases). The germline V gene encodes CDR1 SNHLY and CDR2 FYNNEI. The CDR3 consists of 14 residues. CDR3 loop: CANSDLGPAYEQYF. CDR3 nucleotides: TGTGCCAACAGTGACCTGGGGCCCGCCTACGAGCAGTACTTC.

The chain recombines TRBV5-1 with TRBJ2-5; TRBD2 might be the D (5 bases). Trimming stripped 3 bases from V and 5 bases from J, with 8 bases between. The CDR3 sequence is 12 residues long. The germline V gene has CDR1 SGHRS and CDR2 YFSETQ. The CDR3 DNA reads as TGCGCCAGCAGCTCCTCGGGGGAGACCCAGTACTTC. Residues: CASSSSGETQYF.

The DNA for the CDR3 is TGTGCCAGCAGCTTAGCCCACAGACAGCTCAATCAGCCCCAGCATTTT. This gives the protein CASSLAHRQLNQPQHF. The rearrangement links TRBV7-2 to TRBJ1-5; tentatively, D is TRBD1 (5 bases). The germline gives CDR1 SGHTA, CDR2 FQGNSA. CDR3 length: 16 residues. The V and J ends lost 0 bases and 3 bases respectively, with 12 bases between them.

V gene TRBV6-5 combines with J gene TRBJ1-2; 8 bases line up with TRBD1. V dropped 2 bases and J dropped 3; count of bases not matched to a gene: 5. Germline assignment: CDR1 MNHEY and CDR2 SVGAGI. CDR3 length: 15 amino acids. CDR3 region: CASSYPQGADYGYTF. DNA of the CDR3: TGTGCCAGCAGTTACCCGCAGGGGGCTGACTATGGCTACACCTTC.

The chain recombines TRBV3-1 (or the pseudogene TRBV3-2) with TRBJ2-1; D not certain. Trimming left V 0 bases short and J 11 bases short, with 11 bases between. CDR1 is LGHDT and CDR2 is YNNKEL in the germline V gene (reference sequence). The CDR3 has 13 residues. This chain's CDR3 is CASSQETTVQQFF. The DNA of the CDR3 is TGTGCCAGCAGCCAAGAAACCACAGTTCAGCAGTTCTTC.

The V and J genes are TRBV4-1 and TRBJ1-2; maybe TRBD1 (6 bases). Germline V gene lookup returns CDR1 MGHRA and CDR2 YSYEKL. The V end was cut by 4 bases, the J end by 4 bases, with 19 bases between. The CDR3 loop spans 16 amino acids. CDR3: CASSRIGRGPAYGYTF. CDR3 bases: TGCGCCAGCAGCCGGATAGGCAGGGGTCCTGCCTATGGCTACACCTTC.

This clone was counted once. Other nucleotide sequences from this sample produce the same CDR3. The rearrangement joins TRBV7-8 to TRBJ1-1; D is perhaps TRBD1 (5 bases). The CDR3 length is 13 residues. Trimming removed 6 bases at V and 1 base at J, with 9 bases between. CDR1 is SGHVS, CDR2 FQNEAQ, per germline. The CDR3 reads CASSPGQNTEAFF. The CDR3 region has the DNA TGTGCCAGCAGTCCCGGACAGAACACTGAAGCTTTCTTT.

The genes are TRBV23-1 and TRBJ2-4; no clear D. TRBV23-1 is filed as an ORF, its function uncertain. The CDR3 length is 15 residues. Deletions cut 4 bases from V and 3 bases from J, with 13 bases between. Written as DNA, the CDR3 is TGCGCCAGCAGTCGTCCAGGAAGGGACAAAAACATTCAGTACTTC. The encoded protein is CASSRPGRDKNIQYF.

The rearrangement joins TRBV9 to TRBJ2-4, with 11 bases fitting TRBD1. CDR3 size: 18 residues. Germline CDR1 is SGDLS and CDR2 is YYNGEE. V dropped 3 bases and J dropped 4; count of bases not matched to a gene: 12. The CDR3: CASSAPGWGQGEKNIQYF. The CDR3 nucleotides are TGTGCCAGCAGCGCTCCTGGGTGGGGACAGGGGGAGAAAAACATTCAGTACTTC.

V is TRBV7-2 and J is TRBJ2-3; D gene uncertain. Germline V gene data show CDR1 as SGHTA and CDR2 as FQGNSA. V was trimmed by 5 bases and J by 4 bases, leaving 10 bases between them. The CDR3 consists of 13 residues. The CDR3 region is CASSGGVADTQYF. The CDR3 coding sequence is TGTGCCAGCAGCGGTGGGGTAGCAGATACGCAGTATTTT.

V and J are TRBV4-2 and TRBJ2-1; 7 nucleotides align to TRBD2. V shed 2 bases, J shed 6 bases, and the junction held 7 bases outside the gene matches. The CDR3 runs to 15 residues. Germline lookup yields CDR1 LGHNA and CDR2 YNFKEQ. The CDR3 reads CASSQIAGVGNEQFF. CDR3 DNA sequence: TGTGCCAGCAGCCAAATTGCGGGAGTAGGCAATGAGCAGTTCTTC.